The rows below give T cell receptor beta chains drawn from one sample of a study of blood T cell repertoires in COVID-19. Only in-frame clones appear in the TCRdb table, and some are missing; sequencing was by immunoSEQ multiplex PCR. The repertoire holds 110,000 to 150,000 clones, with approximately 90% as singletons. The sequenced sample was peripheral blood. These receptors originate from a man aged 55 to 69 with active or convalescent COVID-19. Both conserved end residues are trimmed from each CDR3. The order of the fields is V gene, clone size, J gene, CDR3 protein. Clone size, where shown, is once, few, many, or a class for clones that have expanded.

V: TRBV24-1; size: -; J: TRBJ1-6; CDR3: ATSGDGDNSPLH
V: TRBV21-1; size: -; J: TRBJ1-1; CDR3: ASSKGTGDMNTEAF
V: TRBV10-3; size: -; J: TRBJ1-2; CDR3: AISGGYRADYGYT
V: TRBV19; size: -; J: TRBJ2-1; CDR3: ASSSRGPSSYNEQF
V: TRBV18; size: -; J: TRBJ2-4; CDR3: ASSPRDRVDIQY
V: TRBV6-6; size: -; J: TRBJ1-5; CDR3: ASSYTDHQPQH
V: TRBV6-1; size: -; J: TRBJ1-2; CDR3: ASSELRVWVGYT
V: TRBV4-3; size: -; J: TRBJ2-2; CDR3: ASSLPSAGELF
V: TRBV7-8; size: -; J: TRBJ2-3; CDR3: ASGLAGFEDTQY
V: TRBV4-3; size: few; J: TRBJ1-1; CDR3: ASSQVLWGGD
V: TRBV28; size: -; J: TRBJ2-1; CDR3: ASVTAGGQWNEQF
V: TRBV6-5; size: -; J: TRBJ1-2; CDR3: ASIKGVSNYGYT
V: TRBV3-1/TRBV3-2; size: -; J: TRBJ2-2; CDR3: ASSQVGRVIGTGELF